The clone carrying this T cell receptor (beta chain) came up many times. What it binds is not known. The sorted-subset TCR libraries were prepared using 750,000 to 1,000,000 CD4+ or CD8+ T cells as the starting material. The CDR3 consists of 14 residues. Germline V gene lookup returns CDR1 DFQATT and CDR2 SNEGSKA (reference sequence). Trimming took off 6 bases at V and 8 bases at J, with 22 bases between the two ends. The cDNA came from 5'RACE, which used 10-nucleotide random UMIs. The authors obtained over 200 million TCR-beta sequences from 15-18 subjects per sequencing run. TCRdb reprocessed the 5' RACE reads via MiXCR and lists one record per CDR3 protein. The data show about 54,000 distinct CDR3 sequences, over 3.5% seen once. The data belong to a study of neurological immune-mediated disorders. Study results and caveats: The expanded clones of different subjects shared no CDR3 amino acid sequences (suggesting private repertoires in all groups).

The receptor's source is a woman in her thirties or forties with multiple sclerosis. The sample comprised CD4+ T cells from blood. The chain has TRBV20-1 and TRBJ1-2; a possible D gene is TRBD1 (6 bases). The CDR3 sequence is CSAPNPTGAGGYTF. In DNA, the CDR3 is TGCAGTGCACCAAACCCCACGGGGGCAGGCGGCTACACCTTC.